The 19 T cell receptor beta chains in this list originate from one sample, sequenced in a study of T cell repertoires in ileal Crohn's disease. Produced via immunoSEQ multiplex PCR; TCRdb's table is partial and in-frame only. Of roughly 7,000 clones detected, more than 85% appear once; the ten largest clones hold more than 1.5%. The sequencing sample was made of ileal tissue. The source of these receptors is an adult with Crohn's disease.

The gene calls are TRBV6-1 and TRBJ2-6, with D unresolved. The V gene's germline CDR1 is MNHNS and CDR2 SASEGT. This CDR3 has 15 residues. The V end lost 7 bases, the J end lost 0 bases, and 10 bases lay between the germline ends. CDR3 DNA sequence: TGTGCCAGCATTAATTATAACTCTGGGGCCAACGTCCTGACTTTC. Translation: CASINYNSGANVLTF.

This chain connects TRBV7-9 to TRBJ1-1; 8 nucleotides agree with TRBD1. V was pared by 3 bases and J by 2 bases, with 2 bases of the junction left unmatched. CDR3 length: 14 residues. Looked up from germline, CDR1 is SEHNR and CDR2 is FQNEAQ (reference sequence). CDR3 region: CASSLDRANTEAFF. CDR3 sequence (DNA): TGTGCCAGCAGCTTGGACAGGGCAAACACTGAAGCTTTCTTT.

This chain joins TRBV7-2 and TRBJ2-7; D is perhaps TRBD2 (5 bases). Germline loops: CDR1 SGHTA, CDR2 FQGNSA. The V gene lost 1 base and the J gene lost 7 bases, with 14 bases spanning the gap. The CDR3 contains 14 residues. DNA of the CDR3: TGTGCCAGCAGCTTAGATCGCCGAGGGAGAGAGCAGTACTTC. It specifies CASSLDRRGREQYF.

This clone was observed a single time. The rearrangement joins TRBV19 to TRBJ1-5; D remains ambiguous. Germline V gene sequence: CDR1 LNHDA, CDR2 SQIVND (reference sequence). Between the trimmed V and J ends, which lost 3 bases and 6 bases, there was a span of 18 bases. The CDR3 has 16 amino acids. CDR3 sequence (DNA): TGTGCCAGTAGTATTTTTGAGGCCCGAGCGAGTCAGCCCCAGCATTTT. It yields the protein CASSIFEARASQPQHF.

This clone was recorded a few times. The rearrangement uses TRBV19 and TRBJ1-2; 7 nucleotides agree with TRBD1. With 10 bases clipped from V and 4 bases from J, the junction kept 0 bases outside the gene matches. CDR1 is LNHDA, CDR2 SQIVND, per germline (reference sequence). This CDR3 has 10 amino acids. CDR3: CATGGYGYTF. For the CDR3, the DNA is TGTGCCACAGGGGGCTATGGCTACACCTTC.

This clone showed up just once. This rearrangement joins TRBV7-9 to TRBJ1-1; no clear D gene. The CDR3 loop spans 14 amino acids. Trimming removed 3 bases at V and 1 base at J, with 9 bases between. Germline CDR1 and CDR2: SEHNR and FQNEAQ (reference sequence). CDR3 DNA sequence: TGTGCCAGCAGCTTCCGTGAGAGGAACACTGAAGCTTTCTTT. Translated, it gives CASSFRERNTEAFF.

This chain connects TRBV5-1 to TRBJ2-2, with 13 bases aligning to TRBD2. V shed 0 bases, J shed 7 bases, and the junction held 12 bases outside the gene matches. In germline, CDR1 is SGHRS, CDR2 YFSETQ. The CDR3 is 19 residues long. Here the CDR3 reads CASSLADWTSGRWGGELFF. The DNA for the CDR3 is TGCGCCAGCAGCTTGGCCGACTGGACTAGCGGGAGATGGGGCGGGGAGCTGTTTTTT.

V gene TRBV6-4 combines with J gene TRBJ2-1, with 10 bases identical to TRBD2. The CDR3 length is 16 residues. The ends lost 4 bases at V and 0 bases at J; junction bases unmatched: 3. Germline assignment: CDR1 MRHNA and CDR2 SNTAGT. This chain's CDR3 is CASSASGSISYNEQFF. The CDR3 DNA reads TGTGCCAGCAGTGCTAGCGGGAGTATCTCCTACAATGAGCAGTTCTTC.

Remarks on this clone: A read error may account for a junction end that differs from germline. The chain uses TRBV7-9 and TRBJ1-1; D is unclear. This CDR3 is built from 13 residues. CDR1 is SEHNR and CDR2 is FQNEAQ in the germline V gene (reference sequence). CDR3 nucleotides: TGTGCCAGCAGCTTCGACTTGAACATTGAAGCTTTCTTT. It specifies CASSFDLNIEAFF.

This clone was counted once. In DNA form, the CDR3 reads TGTGCCAGCAGCGTTAGCGACAGGGGGCTCTCCGAGCAGTACTTC. Its translation: CASSVSDRGLSEQYF. This chain connects TRBV9 to TRBJ2-7; the match to TRBD1 covers 10 bases. Germline V CDR1 and CDR2: SGDLS, YYNGEE. CDR3 length equals 15 residues. Trimming at V came to 2 bases and at J to 6 bases, leaving 8 bases not matched to a gene.

The chain couples TRBV15 to TRBJ1-2; D not resolved. V lost 0 bases and J lost 8, with 19 bases in between. CDR3 length: 16 residues. Per germline, CDR1 LNHNV and CDR2 YYDKDF (reference sequence). The CDR3 is CATSRDLLVPSGGYTF. DNA of the CDR3: TGTGCCACCAGCAGAGATCTATTGGTCCCTTCGGGGGGCTACACCTTC.

This clone appeared a single time. The chain is built from TRBV7-2 and TRBJ2-2; D remains unclear. The germline CDR1 and CDR2 sequences are SGHTA and FQGNSA. V was shortened by 1 base and J by 4 bases, with 7 bases between the two germline ends. This CDR3 region has 14 residues. The CDR3 bases are TGTGCCAGCAGCTTAGGAAGGAGCACCGGGGAGCTGTTTTTT. Translation: CASSLGRSTGELFF.

The rearrangement uses TRBV6-1 and TRBJ2-2; D gene uncertain. The germline V gene encodes CDR1 MNHNS and CDR2 SASEGT. The CDR3 is made up of 16 amino acids. The germline V and J ends were trimmed by 0 bases and 0 bases, with 8 bases remaining between them. CDR3 sequence reads: CASSEAYRANTGELFF. Written as DNA, the CDR3 is TGTGCCAGCAGTGAAGCGTATCGGGCGAACACCGGGGAGCTGTTTTTT.

DNA for the CDR3: TGTGCCAGCAGTCCCGGTTCCGCCTATGGCTACACCTTC. This codes for CASSPGSAYGYTF. The rearrangement uses TRBV28 and TRBJ1-2; D call uncertain. The CDR3 consists of 13 residues. The germline V gene has CDR1 MDHEN and CDR2 SYDVKM. Trimming left V 5 bases short and J 4 bases short, with 11 bases between.

The CDR3 reads CASSLGTGGTDTQYF. The CDR3 DNA sequence: TGTGCCAGCAGCTTAGGTACAGGGGGCACAGATACGCAGTATTTT. The chain is built from TRBV11-2 and TRBJ2-3, with 7 bases fitting TRBD1. The J segment lost 1 base and the V segment lost 1 base, leaving 2 bases of the junction unmatched. The CDR3 covers 15 residues. Germline assignment: CDR1 SGHAT and CDR2 FQNNGV.

In nucleotides, the CDR3 is TGTGCCAGCAGGGACAGGGACACTGAAGCTTTCTTT. It specifies CASRDRDTEAFF. The chain carries TRBV6-1 and TRBJ1-1, with 8 bases identical to TRBD1. This CDR3 comprises 12 residues. Germline V gene data show CDR1 as MNHNS and CDR2 as SASEGT. Unmatched junction bases numbered 0, after V lost 6 bases and J lost 3 bases.

This chain connects TRBV4-1 to TRBJ2-2; TRBD1 matches 12 bases. The germline V gene has CDR1 MGHRA and CDR2 YSYEKL. J gave up 6 bases and V 2 bases, and 10 bases lay outside the gene matches. The CDR3 runs to 18 residues. The CDR3 DNA is TGCGCCAGCAGCCAAAAACGGGGACAGGGGGCGCGGGCCGGGGAGCTGTTTTTT. Translated, it gives CASSQKRGQGARAGELFF.

The chain uses TRBV7-3 and TRBJ1-1; weak D call: TRBD1 (5 bases). V was pared by 3 bases and J by 8 bases, with 13 bases between. The CDR3 runs to 13 residues. Germline CDR1 is SGHTA and CDR2 is FQGTGA. CDR3 loop: CASSFGGVTEAFF. The CDR3 region has the DNA TGTGCCAGCAGCTTCGGGGGAGTGACGGAAGCTTTCTTT.

The J gene is TRBJ2-1, the V gene TRBV6-1, with a weak D call TRBD2 (5 bases). The germline V gene has CDR1 MNHNS and CDR2 SASEGT. V was clipped by 2 bases and J by 4 bases, with 12 bases between them. The CDR3 has 15 amino acids. CDR3 nucleotides: TGTGCCAGCAGTGAAAGGCTAGCAGTATACAATGAGCAGTTCTTC. This gives the protein CASSERLAVYNEQFF.